The source of this T cell receptor (beta chain) is a study of blood T cell repertoires in COVID-19. On the study more broadly: PBMCs, B-cell-depleted T cells, or T cells were the source of the cDNA or gDNA that made up the material.

In the study's own analysis: The assay estimated nucleated cells by amplifying reference gene primers. Sequenced by immunoSEQ multiplex PCR; TCRdb stores in-frame clones only, minus some. V, J and clone size reflect that table, while D and trimming were determined from the DNA. The sample includes 110,000 or so clones, roughly 84% of them seen just once. V was cut by 1 base and J by 8 bases, with 8 bases left in between. Germline CDR1 reads LGHDT; CDR2 reads YNNKEL (reference sequence). The CDR3 runs 12 residues. The rearrangement joins TRBV3-1 (or the pseudogene TRBV3-2) to TRBJ1-2; no definite D call. Sequencing was carried out using peripheral blood. The clonotype originates from a middle-aged woman with acute or convalescent COVID-19. CDR3 nucleotide sequence: TGTGCCAGCAGCCAAGGGAGTGGCGGCTACACCTTC. Amino acids: CASSQGSGGYTF.